The T cell receptor beta chain under discussion was sequenced for a study of sequential checkpoint blockade in melanoma. Study details: First-line arms were nivolumab then ipilimumab, or the reverse, randomized 1:1.

Treatment given: randomized to nivolumab then ipilimumab (arm A) or the reverse (arm B). DNA-damaging chemotherapy had not been given to any patient beforehand. Live CD3+CD8+ CD19− CD56− cells were sorted from PBMCs. The method was immunoSEQ multiplex PCR; TCRdb's version includes in-frame clones alone and lacks a portion of them. Here the sample spans approximately 26,000 clones, 77% being singletons. The CDR3 has 12 amino acids. Germline assignment: CDR1 MNHEY and CDR2 SVGAGI. Between the trimmed V and J ends, which lost 10 bases and 2 bases, there was a span of 11 bases. The chain couples TRBV6-5 to TRBJ2-5; D is uncertain. The TCR comes from a human donor with melanoma. This sample comprised CD8+ T cells sorted from blood (inferred from file names), obtained from a patient given nivolumab and ipilimumab in sequence. This chain's CDR3 is CATRHVQETQYF. The CDR3 DNA is TGTGCCACCCGACATGTTCAAGAGACCCAGTACTTC.